This is a list of T cell receptor beta chains from one sample in a study of tumor-infiltrating lymphocytes in localized non-small cell lung cancer. Produced via immunoSEQ multiplex PCR; TCRdb's table is partial and in-frame only. This sample has about 13,000 clones, with approximately 81% found just once. The sequencing sample was made of uninvolved lung tissue not adjacent to the tumor. These receptors came from a human donor with non-small cell lung cancer. Each CDR3 is given with its conserved first and last residue. The D gene is left open where the match is weak. Not every row has a clone size; where given, it reads once, few, many or a size class.

clone_size: -
cdr3_length: 15
j_call: TRBJ2-2
d_call: -
v_call: TRBV2
cdr3_aa: CASSEARTGTGELFF
cdr3_nt: TGTGCCAGCAGTGAAGCGAGAACAGGGACCGGGGAGCTGTTTTTT

clone_size: -
cdr3_length: 14
j_call: TRBJ2-2
d_call: -
v_call: TRBV5-1
cdr3_aa: CASSPTHNTGELFF
cdr3_nt: TGCGCCAGCAGCCCCACCCACAACACCGGGGAGCTGTTTTTT

clone_size: -
cdr3_length: 14
j_call: TRBJ1-1
d_call: -
v_call: TRBV7-9
cdr3_aa: CASSYFGRPTEAFF
cdr3_nt: TGTGCCAGCAGCTACTTTGGGCGACCGACTGAAGCTTTCTTT

clone_size: -
cdr3_length: 16
j_call: TRBJ2-1
d_call: TRBD2
v_call: TRBV2
cdr3_aa: CASSEAGLAGYDEQFF
cdr3_nt: TGTGCCAGCAGTGAAGCGGGGCTAGCGGGATACGATGAGCAGTTCTTC

clone_size: few
cdr3_length: 14
j_call: TRBJ1-1
d_call: TRBD1
v_call: TRBV12-5
cdr3_aa: CASGLRQGDTEAFF
cdr3_nt: TGTGCTAGTGGTTTACGACAGGGGGACACTGAAGCTTTCTTT

clone_size: -
cdr3_length: 18
j_call: TRBJ2-1
d_call: -
v_call: TRBV5-1
cdr3_aa: CASSPGSDWVSSYNEQFF
cdr3_nt: TGCGCCAGCAGCCCCGGCTCGGACTGGGTCAGCTCCTACAATGAGCAGTTCTTC

clone_size: -
cdr3_length: 18
j_call: TRBJ2-2
d_call: -
v_call: TRBV19
cdr3_aa: CASSMGSPPSINTGELFF
cdr3_nt: TGTGCCAGTAGTATGGGCAGTCCCCCTAGTATTAACACCGGGGAGCTGTTTTTT

clone_size: -
cdr3_length: 17
j_call: TRBJ2-7
d_call: -
v_call: TRBV15
cdr3_aa: CATSPPAGTHFSYEQYF
cdr3_nt: TGTGCCACCAGCCCGCCGGCCGGGACACATTTCTCCTACGAGCAGTACTTC

clone_size: -
cdr3_length: 14
j_call: TRBJ1-2
d_call: TRBD1
v_call: TRBV5-4
cdr3_aa: CASSLTDRDYGYTF
cdr3_nt: TGTGCCAGCAGCTTAACGGACAGGGACTATGGCTACACCTTC

clone_size: -
cdr3_length: 14
j_call: TRBJ2-5
d_call: TRBD2
v_call: TRBV29-1
cdr3_aa: CSVDSSGRMETQYF
cdr3_nt: TGCAGCGTTGATAGTAGCGGGAGAATGGAGACCCAGTACTTC

clone_size: -
cdr3_length: 16
j_call: TRBJ2-1
d_call: TRBD2
v_call: TRBV4-1
cdr3_aa: CASSQALAVSYNEQFF
cdr3_nt: TGCGCCAGCAGCCAAGCCCTAGCGGTCTCCTACAATGAGCAGTTCTTC

clone_size: -
cdr3_length: 13
j_call: TRBJ2-7
d_call: -
v_call: TRBV28
cdr3_aa: CASRLPDEYEQYF
cdr3_nt: TGTGCCAGCAGGCTCCCCGACGAATACGAGCAGTACTTC